The 20 T cell receptor beta chains listed next were all sequenced from one sample in a study of human T cells and chemical hapten exposure. In TCRdb, the RACE reads were re-called with MiXCR into one record per CDR3 protein. This sample has more than 300,000 distinct CDR3 sequences; approximately 5% occur once, and the top ten carry just over 2.5%. The time point: pre-sensitization, week 0. Treatment meaning: therapeutic diphenylcyclopropenone sensitization with weekly scalp DPC. The sequencing here drew on whole blood, taken in connection with sensitization to the hapten diphenylcyclopropenone (DPC). The receptors here all came from a woman aged 50 to 60 with alopecia areata. Some clones in this sample may be carry-over from other donors' samples.

This clonotype came up many times. The rearrangement uses TRBV9 and TRBJ2-3, with 13 positions matching TRBD2. Per germline, CDR1 SGDLS and CDR2 YYNGEE. The CDR3 sequence is 16 residues long. V dropped 3 bases and J dropped 11; count of bases not matched to a gene: 12. CDR3 nucleotides: TGTGCCAGCAGCGCCTATTCCGGGACTAGCGGGGCGGAGCAGTATTTT. Translating gives CASSAYSGTSGAEQYF.

This clonotype was detected only a few times. The chain joins TRBV21-1 to TRBJ2-7; TRBD1, the table's D call, was not compared with the DNA. TRBV21-1 counts as a pseudogene. This CDR3 contains 18 residues. The CDR3 reads CASSNLKGPGPEIYEQYF. As DNA, the CDR3 is TGTGCCAGCAGCAACTTGAAGGGACCGGGTCCCGAGATCTACGAGCAGTACTTC.

The chain has TRBV20-1 and TRBJ2-3; unclear D gene. The CDR3 runs 14 residues. The V end lost 3 bases, the J end lost 0 bases, and 10 bases lay between the germline ends. Per the germline V gene, CDR1 is DFQATT and CDR2 is SNEGSKA (reference sequence). CDR3 residues: CSARRFSSTDTQYF. CDR3 nucleotides: TGCAGTGCTAGGAGATTTTCTAGCACAGATACGCAGTATTTT.

This clonotype has only a few counts. The J gene is TRBJ1-1, the V gene TRBV4-2, with 7 nucleotides matching TRBD1. The CDR3 loop spans 15 amino acids. CDR1 is LGHNA and CDR2 is YNFKEQ in the germline V gene. Trimming at V came to 0 bases and at J to 8 bases, leaving 9 bases not matched to a gene. Here the CDR3 reads CASSQDDGRGPEAFF. CDR3 sequence (DNA): TGTGCCAGCAGCCAAGATGATGGTAGGGGGCCCGAAGCTTTCTTT.

The sample holds a few counts of this clonotype. This chain connects TRBV29-1 to TRBJ2-3, with a tentative D call TRBD2 (6 bases). Germline V gives CDR1 SQVTM, CDR2 ANQGSEA. CDR3 length: 13 amino acids. Trimming took 5 bases from V and 0 from J, leaving 9 bases between them. CDR3: CSVQAGSTDTQYF. The CDR3 DNA sequence: TGCAGCGTTCAGGCGGGGAGCACAGATACGCAGTATTTT.

This clonotype has at least ten counts. This rearrangement joins TRBV7-2 to TRBJ2-1; 8 bases map to TRBD2. The V and J ends lost 5 bases and 6 bases, in that order; junction bases with no gene match: 9. The CDR3 has 15 amino acids. Germline CDR1 is SGHTA and CDR2 is FQGNSA. The CDR3 region has the DNA TGTGCCAGCAGCCTCGGACTAGCAATGTCCAATGAGCAGTTCTTC. Protein product: CASSLGLAMSNEQFF.

This clonotype was detected many times. The rearrangement joins TRBV2 to TRBJ2-3, with TRBD2 identical over 10 bases. The trim removed 6 bases at V and 4 bases at J, leaving 7 bases unmatched. Germline V gives CDR1 SNHLY, CDR2 FYNNEI. CDR3 length: 15 amino acids. The CDR3 loop reads CASSVVAGGSDTQYF. The CDR3 bases are TGTGCCAGCAGCGTTGTAGCGGGAGGTTCAGATACGCAGTATTTT.

A few counts support this clonotype. The J gene is TRBJ2-7, the V gene TRBV4-2; D is ambiguous. The CDR3 is made up of 16 amino acids. V was pared by 1 base and J by 3 bases, with 16 bases between. Germline V gene data show CDR1 as LGHNA and CDR2 as YNFKEQ. CDR3 amino acids: CASSQGSGQSFYEQYF. In nucleotides, the CDR3 is TGTGCCAGCAGCCAAGGCAGTGGTCAGAGCTTCTACGAGCAGTACTTC.

This clonotype was counted at least ten times. The J gene is TRBJ2-3, the V gene TRBV5-1; D ambiguous. CDR3 length: 14 amino acids. The germline V and J ends were trimmed by 0 bases and 2 bases, with 7 bases remaining between them. CDR1 and CDR2 (germline): SGHRS, YFSETQ. The CDR3 loop is CASSLAWSTDTQYF. CDR3 DNA sequence: TGCGCCAGCAGCTTGGCTTGGTCCACAGATACGCAGTATTTT.

The genes are TRBV9 and TRBJ2-3; maybe TRBD1 (5 bases). Trimming pared 0 bases from V and 2 bases from J, leaving 13 bases between. CDR3 length equals 16 residues. Germline CDR1 and CDR2: SGDLS and YYNGEE. CDR3 region: CASSVGGRVFTDTQYF. CDR3 nucleotide sequence: TGTGCCAGCAGCGTAGGGGGCAGGGTCTTCACAGATACGCAGTATTTT.

This clonotype was detected many times. The chain joins TRBV28 to TRBJ2-4; 8 nucleotides agree with TRBD1. Germline V gene data show CDR1 as MDHEN and CDR2 as SYDVKM. This CDR3 region has 15 residues. Trimming cost V 5 bases and J 5 bases; bases outside gene matches: 8. CDR3 sequence (DNA): TGTGCCAGCAGTGCCTACAGGGGGTCGGAAAACATTCAGTACTTC. This translates into CASSAYRGSENIQYF.

Many counts were recorded for this clonotype. The gene calls are TRBV15 and TRBJ2-6; D perhaps matches TRBD2 (5 bases). CDR3 length: 16 residues. Trimming took off 0 bases at V and 2 bases at J, with 8 bases between the two ends. The germline V gene encodes CDR1 LNHNV and CDR2 YYDKDF (reference sequence). The CDR3 spells CATSREPGAGANVLTF. The CDR3 nucleotides read TGTGCCACCAGCAGAGAACCCGGGGCTGGGGCCAACGTCCTGACTTTC.

This clonotype has ten or more counts. V usage is TRBV6-2 or TRBV6-3 and J usage is TRBJ2-1, with 7 bases identical to TRBD2. The CDR3 contains 16 residues. The V gene end was trimmed by 3 bases and the J gene end by 4 bases; junction bases not matched to a gene: 9. Germline lookup yields CDR1 MNHEY and CDR2 SVGEGT. CDR3 loop: CASSYSSLADYNEQFF. The CDR3 coding sequence is TGTGCCAGCAGTTATTCCAGTCTAGCGGATTACAATGAGCAGTTCTTC.

The J gene is TRBJ2-5, the V gene TRBV28; TRBD2 agrees at 7 bases. Germline trimming cut 3 bases from V and 1 base from J; bases unmatched to any gene: 11. The CDR3 sequence is 17 residues long. CDR1 is MDHEN and CDR2 is SYDVKM in the germline V gene. The CDR3 DNA reads as TGTGCCAGCAGTTTCGGGCGCTCTAGCGGATTCCAAGAGACCCAGTACTTC. The encoded protein is CASSFGRSSGFQETQYF.

A note on this clonotype: It may be a read error: a sequence one base away is much more abundant. The rearrangement uses TRBV4-2 and TRBJ1-2; D unresolved. This CDR3 region has 15 residues. Germline loops: CDR1 LGHNA, CDR2 YNFKEQ. V was cut by 5 bases and J by 9 bases, with 22 bases left in between. CDR3 amino acids: CASSAWEDPSTSYTF. The CDR3 coding sequence is TGTGCCAGCAGCGCTTGGGAGGATCCCTCTACGAGCTACACCTTC.

V and J are TRBV7-7 and TRBJ2-2, with TRBD2 as a possible D gene (6 bases). This CDR3 has 14 residues. Germline loops: CDR1 SSHAT, CDR2 FNYEAQ (reference sequence). The germline V and J ends were trimmed by 5 bases and 6 bases, with 13 bases remaining between them. The CDR3 loop reads CASSPLTSAGELFF. DNA of the CDR3: TGTGCCAGCAGCCCCCTGACTAGTGCCGGGGAGCTGTTTTTT. The full variable domain, its missing parts supplied by reference TRBV7-7 and TRBJ2-2, is GAGVSQSPRYKVTKRGQDVTLRCDPISSHATLYWYQQALGQGPEFLTYFNYEAQPDKSGLPSDRFSAERPEGSISTLTIQRTEQRDSAMYRCASSPLTSAGELFFGEGSRLTVL.

The chain joins TRBV20-1 to TRBJ2-7, with 9 bases that match TRBD2. The germline CDR1 and CDR2 sequences are DFQATT and SNEGSKA (reference sequence). The CDR3 sequence is 14 residues long. The junction had 10 bases not matched to a gene; V was cut back by 6 bases and J by 4 bases. The CDR3 DNA sequence: TGCAGTGCCAATAGCGGGAGAGGGGTTTACGAGCAGTACTTC. Translating gives CSANSGRGVYEQYF.

In this sample, this clonotype turned up a few times. The chain combines TRBV6-6 with TRBJ2-3, with TRBD1 matching over 7 bases. CDR3 size: 18 residues. The germline CDR1 and CDR2 sequences are MNHNY and SVGAGI (reference sequence). Trimming cost V 0 bases and J 5 bases; bases outside gene matches: 14. CDR3 loop: CASSYSLQGNLGIDTQYF. CDR3 bases: TGTGCCAGCAGTTACTCTCTACAGGGGAACCTGGGGATAGATACGCAGTATTTT.

This clonotype was detected ten times or more. This rearrangement joins TRBV20-1 to TRBJ2-7, with D perhaps matching TRBD1 or TRBD2 (5 bases each). This CDR3 is 14 amino acids long. CDR1 DFQATT and CDR2 SNEGSKA come from the germline V gene (reference sequence). V was clipped by 5 bases and J by 2 bases, with 16 bases between them. The CDR3: CSAVIAGSAYEQYF. The CDR3 bases are TGCAGTGCTGTGATCGCAGGGAGTGCCTACGAGCAGTACTTC.

In this sample, this clonotype turned up a few times. The chain combines TRBV12-3 or TRBV12-4 with TRBJ2-7; D uncertain. The germline V and J ends were trimmed by 2 bases and 7 bases, with 15 bases remaining between them. This CDR3 has 14 amino acids. In DNA form, the CDR3 reads TGTGCCAGCAGTTTAATTCCCCCCGGGTGGGAGCAGTACTTC. Its protein is CASSLIPPGWEQYF.